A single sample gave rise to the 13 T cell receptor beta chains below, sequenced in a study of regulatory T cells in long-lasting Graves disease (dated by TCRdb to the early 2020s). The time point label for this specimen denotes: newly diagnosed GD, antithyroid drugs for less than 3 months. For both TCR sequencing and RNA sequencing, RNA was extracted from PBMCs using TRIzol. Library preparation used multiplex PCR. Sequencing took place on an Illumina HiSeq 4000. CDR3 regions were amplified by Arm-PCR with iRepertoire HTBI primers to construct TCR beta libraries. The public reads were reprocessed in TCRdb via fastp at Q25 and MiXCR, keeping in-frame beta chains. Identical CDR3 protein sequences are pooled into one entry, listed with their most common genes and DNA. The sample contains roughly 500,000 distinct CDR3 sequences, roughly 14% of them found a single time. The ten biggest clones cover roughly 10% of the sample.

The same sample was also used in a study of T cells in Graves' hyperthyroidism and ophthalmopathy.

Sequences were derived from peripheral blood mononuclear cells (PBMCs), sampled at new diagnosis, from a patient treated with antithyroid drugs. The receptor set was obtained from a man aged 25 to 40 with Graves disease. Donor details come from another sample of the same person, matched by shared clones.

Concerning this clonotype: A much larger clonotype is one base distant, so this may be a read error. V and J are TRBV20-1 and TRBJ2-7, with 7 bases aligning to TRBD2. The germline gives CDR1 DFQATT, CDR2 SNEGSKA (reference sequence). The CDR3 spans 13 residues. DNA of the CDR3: TGCAGTGCTAGAAGATCGGGAGGAGACGAGCAGTGCTTC. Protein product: CSARRSGGDEQCF.

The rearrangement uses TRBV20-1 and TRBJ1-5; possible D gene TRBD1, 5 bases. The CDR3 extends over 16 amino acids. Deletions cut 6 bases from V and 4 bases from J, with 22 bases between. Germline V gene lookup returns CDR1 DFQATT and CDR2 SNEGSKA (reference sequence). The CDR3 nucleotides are TGCAGTGCCGGCGTTGGAGGACAATCCGTAAATCAGCCCCAGCATTTT. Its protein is CSAGVGGQSVNQPQHF.

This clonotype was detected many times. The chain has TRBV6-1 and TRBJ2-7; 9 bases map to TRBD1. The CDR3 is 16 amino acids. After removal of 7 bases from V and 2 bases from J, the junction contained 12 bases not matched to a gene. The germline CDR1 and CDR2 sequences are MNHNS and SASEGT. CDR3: CASIRDRATLTYEQYF. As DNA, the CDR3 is TGTGCCAGCATCCGGGACAGGGCCACTCTGACCTACGAGCAGTACTTC.

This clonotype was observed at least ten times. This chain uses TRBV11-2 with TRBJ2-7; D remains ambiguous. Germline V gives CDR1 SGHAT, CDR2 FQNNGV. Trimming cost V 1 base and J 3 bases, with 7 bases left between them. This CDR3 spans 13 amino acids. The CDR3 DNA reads TGTGCCAGCAGCTTAGGACATAACTACGAGCAGTACTTC. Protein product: CASSLGHNYEQYF.

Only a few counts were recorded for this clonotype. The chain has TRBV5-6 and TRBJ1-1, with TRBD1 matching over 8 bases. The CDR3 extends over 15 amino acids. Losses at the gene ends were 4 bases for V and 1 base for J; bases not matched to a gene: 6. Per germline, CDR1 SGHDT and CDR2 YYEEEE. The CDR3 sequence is CASSRPGTGNTEAFF. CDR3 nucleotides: TGTGCCAGCAGCCGTCCCGGGACAGGGAACACTGAAGCTTTCTTT.

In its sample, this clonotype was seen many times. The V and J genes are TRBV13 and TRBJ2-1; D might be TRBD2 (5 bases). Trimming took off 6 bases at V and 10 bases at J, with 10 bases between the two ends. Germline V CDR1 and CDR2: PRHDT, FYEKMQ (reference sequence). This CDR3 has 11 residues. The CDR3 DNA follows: TGTGCCAGCAGTCAAAGCGGCGAGCAGTTCTTC. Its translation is CASSQSGEQFF.

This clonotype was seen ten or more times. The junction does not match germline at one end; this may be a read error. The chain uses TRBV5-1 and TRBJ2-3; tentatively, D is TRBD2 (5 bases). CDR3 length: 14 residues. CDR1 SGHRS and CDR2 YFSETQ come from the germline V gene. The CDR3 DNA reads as TGTGCCAGCAGCTTGTCGGGATACGGGGATACGCAGTATTTT. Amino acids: CASSLSGYGDTQYF. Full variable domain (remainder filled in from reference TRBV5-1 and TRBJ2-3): KAGVTQTPRYLIKTRGQQVTLSCSPISGHRSVSWYQQTPGQGLQFLFEYFSETQRNKGNFPGRFSGRQFSNSRSEMNVSTLELGDSALYLCASSLSGYGDTQYFGPGTRLTVL.

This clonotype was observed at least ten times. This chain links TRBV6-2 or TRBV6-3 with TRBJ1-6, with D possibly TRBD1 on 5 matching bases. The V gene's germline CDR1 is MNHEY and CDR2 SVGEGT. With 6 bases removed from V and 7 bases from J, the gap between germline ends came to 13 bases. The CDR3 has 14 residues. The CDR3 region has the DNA TGTGCCAGCAGCCCCGGGGGGGGAAATTCACCCCTCCACTTT. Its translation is CASSPGGGNSPLHF.

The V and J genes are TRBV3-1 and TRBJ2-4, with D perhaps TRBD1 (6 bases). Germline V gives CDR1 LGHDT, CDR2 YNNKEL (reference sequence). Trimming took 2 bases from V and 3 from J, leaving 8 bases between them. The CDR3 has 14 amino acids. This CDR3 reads CASSQKGGKNIQYF. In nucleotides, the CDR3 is TGTGCCAGCAGCCAAAAAGGGGGCAAAAACATTCAGTACTTC. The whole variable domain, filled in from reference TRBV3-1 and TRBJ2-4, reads DTAVSQTPKYLVTQMGNDKSIKCEQNLGHDTMYWYKQDSKKFLKIMFSYNNKELIINETVPNRFSPKSPDKAHLNLHINSLELGDSAVYFCASSQKGGKNIQYFGAGTRLSVL.

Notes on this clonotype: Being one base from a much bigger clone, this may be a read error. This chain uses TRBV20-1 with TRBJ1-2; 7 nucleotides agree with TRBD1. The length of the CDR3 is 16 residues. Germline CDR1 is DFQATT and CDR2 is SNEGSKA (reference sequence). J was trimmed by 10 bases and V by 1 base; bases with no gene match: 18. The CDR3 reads CSARVGPGTAHPDYTF. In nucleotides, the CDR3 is TGCAGTGCTAGAGTGGGGCCCGGGACAGCGCACCCTGACTACACCTTC.

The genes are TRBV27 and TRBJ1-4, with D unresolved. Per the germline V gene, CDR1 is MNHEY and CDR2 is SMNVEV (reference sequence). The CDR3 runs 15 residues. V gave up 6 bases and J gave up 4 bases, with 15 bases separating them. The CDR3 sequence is CASRFGGVLNEKLFF. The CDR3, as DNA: TGTGCCAGCAGGTTTGGTGGCGTCCTTAATGAAAAACTGTTTTTT.

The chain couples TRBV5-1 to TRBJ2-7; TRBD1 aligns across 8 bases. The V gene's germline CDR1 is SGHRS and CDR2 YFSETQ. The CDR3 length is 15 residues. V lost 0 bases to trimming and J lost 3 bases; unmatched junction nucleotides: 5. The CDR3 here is CASSLAAGGNYEQYF. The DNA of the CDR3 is TGCGCCAGCAGCTTGGCCGCAGGGGGCAACTACGAGCAGTACTTC. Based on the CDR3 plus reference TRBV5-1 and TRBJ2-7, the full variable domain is KAGVTQTPRYLIKTRGQQVTLSCSPISGHRSVSWYQQTPGQGLQFLFEYFSETQRNKGNFPGRFSGRQFSNSRSEMNVSTLELGDSALYLCASSLAAGGNYEQYFGPGTRLTVT.

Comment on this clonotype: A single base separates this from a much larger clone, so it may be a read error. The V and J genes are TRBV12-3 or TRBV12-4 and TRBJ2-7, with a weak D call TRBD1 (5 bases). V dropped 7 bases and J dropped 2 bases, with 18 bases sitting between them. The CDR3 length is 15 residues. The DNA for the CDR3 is TGTGCCAGCAATTCTGTGGGGCAGAGGACCTACGAGCAGTACTTC. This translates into CASNSVGQRTYEQYF.